One sample yielded the 2 T cell receptor beta chains listed below, sequenced in a study of T cell responses to AZD1222 COVID-19 vaccine. Assay: immunoSEQ multiplex PCR; the TCRdb copy retains only in-frame clones and omits some. Of 100,000 to 150,000 clones in the sample, about 89% were seen once. This sample comprised peripheral blood, obtained on day 0 of AZD1222 vaccination. The origin of the receptors is an adult in good health.

The genes are TRBV29-1 and TRBJ2-7; 8 nucleotides align to TRBD1. Losses at the gene ends were 6 bases for V and 4 bases for J; bases not matched to a gene: 11. This CDR3 region has 14 residues. The germline CDR1 and CDR2 sequences are SQVTM and ANQGSEA. CDR3 nucleotide sequence: TGCAGCGTGGAGGACAGGGCCGGCACATACGAGCAGTACTTC. This translates into CSVEDRAGTYEQYF.

This chain uses TRBV2 with TRBJ2-1; no definite D call. Trimming cost V 8 bases and J 13 bases, with 21 bases left between them. Germline V lookup: CDR1 SNHLY, CDR2 FYNNEI. The CDR3 covers 13 residues. In DNA, the CDR3 is TGTGCCAGCGCCTCTCAGGTGGAATCCCCCCAGTTCTTC. Protein: CASASQVESPQFF. Full variable domain (remainder filled in from reference TRBV2 and TRBJ2-1): EPEVTQTPSHQVTQMGQEVILRCVPISNHLYFYWYRQILGQKVEFLVSFYNNEISEKSEIFDDQFSVERPDGSNFTLKIRSTKLEDSAMYFCASASQVESPQFFGPGTRLTVL.